This TCR beta chain was identified in a study of glioma-infiltrating T cells. With respect to this clonotype: What it binds is not known. A junction boundary mismatches the germline segment, possibly from a read error.

There are 14 residues in the CDR3. Points from the study as a whole: Above-expected tissue-blood divergence occurred in all gliomas, most in low-grade ones. Very few CDR3 sequences were shared between tissue and blood.

The iRepertoire nested amplicon-rescue multiplex PCR amplified TCR alpha and beta CDR3s from RNA. For one-step reverse transcription and amplification, roughly 100-400 ng of tissue mRNA or PBMC total RNA was used. Via MiXCR, TCRdb re-called the multiplex PCR reads, giving one row per CDR3 protein. The table includes 90,000 to 110,000 distinct CDR3 sequences, 25% to 30% detected once. This chain links TRBV12-3 or TRBV12-4 with TRBJ1-5; D is unclear. Sequencing used glioma tissue, nonneoplastic brain tissue, or PBMCs (not recorded which). This TCR derives from a human donor with low-grade glioma or glioblastoma, undergoing nonglioma brain surgery, or in good health (not recorded which). The CDR3 loop reads CARSSRRTVQPQHF. DNA of the CDR3: TGTGCCAGAAGTTCAAGGAGAACGGTTCAGCCCCAGCATTTT.